Here is one T cell receptor beta chain with its context. Its matching antigen is unknown. Trimming cost V 4 bases and J 3 bases; bases outside gene matches: 3. The CDR3 extends over 13 amino acids. Looked up from germline, CDR1 is MNHEY and CDR2 is SMNVEV (reference sequence). This record comes from a study of CD8 T cells in Susac syndrome. Study-wide results and caveats: The study recognized that its TCR sequencing and HLA analysis covered a relatively small number of individuals.

Isolation of CD8+ and CD4+ T cells was performed negatively, whereas enrichment of TEMRA cells was done by FACS. Random hexamers were used to reverse transcribe the RNA input (about 0.5 to 1 ug). Via MiXCR, TCRdb re-called the immunoSEQ multiplex PCR reads, giving one row per CDR3 protein. The sample has 150,000 to 190,000 distinct CDR3 sequences; roughly 96% are singletons. This sequence was found in a human donor with multiple sclerosis. The V call is TRBV27, the J call TRBJ2-7; 7 nucleotides agree with TRBD2. The sequencing sample was made of CD8+ T cells from PBMCs. The CDR3 nucleotides read TGTGCCAGCAGTTGGGGGAGGGACTACGAGCAGTACGTC. This sequence encodes CASSWGRDYEQYV.